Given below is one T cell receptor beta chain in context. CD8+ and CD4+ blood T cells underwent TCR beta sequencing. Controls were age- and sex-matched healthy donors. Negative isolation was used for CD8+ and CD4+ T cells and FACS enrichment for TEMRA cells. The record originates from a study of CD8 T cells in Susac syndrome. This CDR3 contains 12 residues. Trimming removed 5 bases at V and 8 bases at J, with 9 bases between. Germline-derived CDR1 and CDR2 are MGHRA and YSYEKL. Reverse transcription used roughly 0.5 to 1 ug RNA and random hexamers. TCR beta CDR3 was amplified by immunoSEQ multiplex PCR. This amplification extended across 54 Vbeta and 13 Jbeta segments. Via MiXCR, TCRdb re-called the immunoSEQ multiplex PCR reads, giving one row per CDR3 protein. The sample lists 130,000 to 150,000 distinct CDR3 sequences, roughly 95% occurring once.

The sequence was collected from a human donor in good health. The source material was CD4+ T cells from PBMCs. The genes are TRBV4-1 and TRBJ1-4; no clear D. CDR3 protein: CASSVPQEKLFF. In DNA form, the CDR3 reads TGCGCCAGCAGCGTACCTCAGGAAAAACTGTTTTTT.